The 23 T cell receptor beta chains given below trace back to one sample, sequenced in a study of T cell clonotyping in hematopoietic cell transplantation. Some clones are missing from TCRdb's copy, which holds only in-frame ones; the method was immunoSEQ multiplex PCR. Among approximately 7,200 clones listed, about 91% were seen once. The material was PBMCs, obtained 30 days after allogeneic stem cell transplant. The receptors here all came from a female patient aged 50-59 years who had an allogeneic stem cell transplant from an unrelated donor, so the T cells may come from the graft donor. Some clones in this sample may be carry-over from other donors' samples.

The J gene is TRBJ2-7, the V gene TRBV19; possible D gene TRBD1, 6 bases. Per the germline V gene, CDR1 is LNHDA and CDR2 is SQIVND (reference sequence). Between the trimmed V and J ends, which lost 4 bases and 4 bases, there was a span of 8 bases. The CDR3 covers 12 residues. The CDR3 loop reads CASSSRGYEQYF. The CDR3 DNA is TGTGCCAGTAGTAGCAGGGGATACGAGCAGTACTTC.

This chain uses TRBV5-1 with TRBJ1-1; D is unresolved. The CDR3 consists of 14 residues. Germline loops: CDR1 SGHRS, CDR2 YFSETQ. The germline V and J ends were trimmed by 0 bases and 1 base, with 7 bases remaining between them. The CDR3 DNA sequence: TGCGCCAGCAGCTTGGGCTTCGGGAACACTGAAGCTTTCTTT. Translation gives CASSLGFGNTEAFF.

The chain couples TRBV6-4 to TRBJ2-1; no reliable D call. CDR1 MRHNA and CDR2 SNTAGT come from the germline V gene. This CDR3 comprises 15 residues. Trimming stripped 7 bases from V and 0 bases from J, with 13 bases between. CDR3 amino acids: CASKLSASSYNEQFF. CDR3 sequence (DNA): TGTGCCAGCAAACTGAGCGCGAGCTCCTACAATGAGCAGTTCTTC.

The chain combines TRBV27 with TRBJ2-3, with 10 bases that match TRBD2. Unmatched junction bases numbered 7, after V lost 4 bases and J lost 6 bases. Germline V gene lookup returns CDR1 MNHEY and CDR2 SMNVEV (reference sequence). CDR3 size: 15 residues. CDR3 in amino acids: CASSSSSGGADTQYF. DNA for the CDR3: TGTGCCAGCAGTTCATCTAGCGGGGGTGCCGATACGCAGTATTTT.

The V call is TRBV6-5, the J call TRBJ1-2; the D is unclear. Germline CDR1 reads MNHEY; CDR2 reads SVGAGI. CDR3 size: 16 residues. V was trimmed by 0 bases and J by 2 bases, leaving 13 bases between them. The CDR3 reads CASSYSSDNQNYGYTF. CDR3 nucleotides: TGTGCCAGCAGTTACTCGTCAGACAACCAAAACTATGGCTACACCTTC.

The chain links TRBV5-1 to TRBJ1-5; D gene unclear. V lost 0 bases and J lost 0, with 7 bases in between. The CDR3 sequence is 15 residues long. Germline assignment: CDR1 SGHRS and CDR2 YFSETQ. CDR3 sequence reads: CASSLDGFSNQPQHF. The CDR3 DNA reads TGCGCCAGCAGCTTGGATGGGTTTAGCAATCAGCCCCAGCATTTT. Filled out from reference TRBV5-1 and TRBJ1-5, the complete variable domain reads KAGVTQTPRYLIKTRGQQVTLSCSPISGHRSVSWYQQTPGQGLQFLFEYFSETQRNKGNFPGRFSGRQFSNSRSEMNVSTLELGDSALYLCASSLDGFSNQPQHFGDGTRLSIL.

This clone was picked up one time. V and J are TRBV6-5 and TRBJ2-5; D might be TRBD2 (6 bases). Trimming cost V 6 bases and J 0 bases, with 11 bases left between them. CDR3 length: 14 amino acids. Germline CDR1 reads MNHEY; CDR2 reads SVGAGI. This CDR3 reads CASRGTLYQETQYF. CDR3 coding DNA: TGTGCCAGCAGGGGGACTTTGTACCAAGAGACCCAGTACTTC.

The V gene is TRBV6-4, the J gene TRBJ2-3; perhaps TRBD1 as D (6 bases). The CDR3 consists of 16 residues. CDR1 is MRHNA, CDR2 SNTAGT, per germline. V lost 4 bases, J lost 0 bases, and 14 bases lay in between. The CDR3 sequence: CASSARLGASTDTQYF. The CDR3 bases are TGTGCCAGCAGTGCACGCCTGGGGGCTAGCACAGATACGCAGTATTTT.

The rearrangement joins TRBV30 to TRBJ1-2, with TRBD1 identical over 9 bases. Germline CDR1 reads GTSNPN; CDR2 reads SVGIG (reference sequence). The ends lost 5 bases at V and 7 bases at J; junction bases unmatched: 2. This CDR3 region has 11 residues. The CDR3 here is CAWGTGPGYTF. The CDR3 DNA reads TGTGCCTGGGGGACAGGGCCTGGCTACACCTTC. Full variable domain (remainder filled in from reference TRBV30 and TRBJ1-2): SQTIHQWPATLVQPVGSPLSLECTVEGTSNPNLYWYRQAAGRGLQLLFYSVGIGQISSEVPQNLSASRPQDRQFILSSKKLLLSDSGFYLCAWGTGPGYTFGSGTRLTVV.

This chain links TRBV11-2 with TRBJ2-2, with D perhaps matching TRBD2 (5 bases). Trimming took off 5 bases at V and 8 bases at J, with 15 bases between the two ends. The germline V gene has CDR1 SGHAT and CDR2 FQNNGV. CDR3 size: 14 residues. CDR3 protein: CASSHDGGGGELFF. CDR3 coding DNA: TGTGCCAGCAGCCACGACGGTGGAGGAGGGGAGCTGTTTTTT.

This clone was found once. This CDR3 reads CASSLAGQFYNEQFF. CDR3 in DNA: TGTGCCAGCAGCTTAGCGGGGCAGTTCTACAATGAGCAGTTCTTC. The chain employs TRBV7-9 and TRBJ2-1, with D possibly being TRBD1 (5 bases). This CDR3 has 15 residues. The germline V gene has CDR1 SEHNR and CDR2 FQNEAQ (reference sequence). V lost 0 bases and J lost 3, with 9 bases in between.

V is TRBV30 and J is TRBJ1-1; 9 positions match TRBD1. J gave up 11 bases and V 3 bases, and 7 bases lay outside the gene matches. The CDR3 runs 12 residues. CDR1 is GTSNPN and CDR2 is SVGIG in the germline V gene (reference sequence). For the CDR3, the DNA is TGTGCCTGGAGGGCCGGGACAGGGTACGCTTTCTTT. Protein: CAWRAGTGYAFF.

The CDR3 reads CASSTGWTAYGYTF. CDR3 sequence (DNA): TGTGCCAGCAGCACCGGATGGACAGCCTATGGCTACACCTTC. The rearrangement links TRBV6-5 to TRBJ1-2, with D perhaps TRBD1 (6 bases). Trimming took 6 bases from V and 4 from J, leaving 15 bases between them. Germline V gene sequence: CDR1 MNHEY, CDR2 SVGAGI. The CDR3 has 14 residues.

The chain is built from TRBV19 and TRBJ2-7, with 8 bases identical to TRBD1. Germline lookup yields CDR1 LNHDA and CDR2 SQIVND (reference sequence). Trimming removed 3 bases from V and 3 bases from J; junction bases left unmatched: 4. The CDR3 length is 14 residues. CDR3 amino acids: CASSMTRGLYEQYV. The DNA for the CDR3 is TGTGCCAGTAGTATGACCAGGGGGCTCTACGAGCAGTACGTC.

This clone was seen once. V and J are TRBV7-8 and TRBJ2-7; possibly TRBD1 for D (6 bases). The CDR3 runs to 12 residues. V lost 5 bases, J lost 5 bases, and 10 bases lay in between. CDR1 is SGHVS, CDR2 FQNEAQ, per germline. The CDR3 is CASSVQGDEQYF. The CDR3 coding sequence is TGTGCCAGCAGCGTACAGGGCGACGAGCAGTACTTC.

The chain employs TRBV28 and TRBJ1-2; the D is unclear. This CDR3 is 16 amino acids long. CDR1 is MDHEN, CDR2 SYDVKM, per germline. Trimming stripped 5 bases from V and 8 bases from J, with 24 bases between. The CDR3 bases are TGTGCCAGCAGTCCATATGCCGGACCCACTTCCTGGGGCTACACCTTC. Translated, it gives CASSPYAGPTSWGYTF.

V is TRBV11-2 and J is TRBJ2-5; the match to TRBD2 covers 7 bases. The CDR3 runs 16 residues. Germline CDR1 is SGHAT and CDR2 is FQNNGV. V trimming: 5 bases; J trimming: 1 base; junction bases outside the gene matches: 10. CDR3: CASSPRLAGAQETQYF. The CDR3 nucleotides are TGTGCCAGCAGCCCCCGACTAGCAGGAGCCCAAGAGACCCAGTACTTC.

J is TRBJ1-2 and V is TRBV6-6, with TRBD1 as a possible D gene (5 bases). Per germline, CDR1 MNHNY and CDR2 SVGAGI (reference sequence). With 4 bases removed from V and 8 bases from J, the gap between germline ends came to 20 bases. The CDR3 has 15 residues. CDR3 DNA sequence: TGTGCCAGCAGTTCCCAGGCGGGACCGGCGGGGGGCTACACCTTC. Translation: CASSSQAGPAGGYTF.

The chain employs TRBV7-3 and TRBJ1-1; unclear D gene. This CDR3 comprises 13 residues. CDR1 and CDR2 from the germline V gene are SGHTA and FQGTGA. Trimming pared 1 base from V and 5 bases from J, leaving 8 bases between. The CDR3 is CASSLMGRTEAFF. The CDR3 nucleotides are TGTGCCAGCAGCTTAATGGGGAGGACTGAAGCTTTCTTT.

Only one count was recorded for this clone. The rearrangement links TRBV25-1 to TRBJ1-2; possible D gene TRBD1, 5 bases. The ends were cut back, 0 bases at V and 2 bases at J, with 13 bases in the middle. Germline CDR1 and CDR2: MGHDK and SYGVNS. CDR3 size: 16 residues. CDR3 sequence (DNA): TGTGCCAGCAGTGAATATACTAGGGGTGCAAACTATGGCTACACCTTC. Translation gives CASSEYTRGANYGYTF.

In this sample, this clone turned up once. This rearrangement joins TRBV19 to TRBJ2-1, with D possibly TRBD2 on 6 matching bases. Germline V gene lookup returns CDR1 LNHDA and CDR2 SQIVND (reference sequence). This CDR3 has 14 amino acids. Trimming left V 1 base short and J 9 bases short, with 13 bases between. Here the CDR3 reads CASSIVIGGGEQFF. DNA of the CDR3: TGTGCCAGTAGTATAGTAATCGGGGGAGGTGAGCAGTTCTTC.

CDR3 DNA: TGTGCCAGCAGCCAAGTAGGAAACTATGGCTACACCTTC. Translation: CASSQVGNYGYTF. The V gene is TRBV14, the J gene TRBJ1-2; D is unclear. V was shortened by 1 base and J by 2 bases, with 5 bases between the two germline ends. This CDR3 spans 13 amino acids. CDR1 and CDR2 (germline): SGHDN, FVKESK.

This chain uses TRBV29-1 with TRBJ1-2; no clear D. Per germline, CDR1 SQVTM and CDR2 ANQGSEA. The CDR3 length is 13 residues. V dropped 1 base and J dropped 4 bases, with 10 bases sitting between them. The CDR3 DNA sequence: TGCAGCGTTGAAGCGGGCGTTCCCTATGGCTACACCTTC. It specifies CSVEAGVPYGYTF.